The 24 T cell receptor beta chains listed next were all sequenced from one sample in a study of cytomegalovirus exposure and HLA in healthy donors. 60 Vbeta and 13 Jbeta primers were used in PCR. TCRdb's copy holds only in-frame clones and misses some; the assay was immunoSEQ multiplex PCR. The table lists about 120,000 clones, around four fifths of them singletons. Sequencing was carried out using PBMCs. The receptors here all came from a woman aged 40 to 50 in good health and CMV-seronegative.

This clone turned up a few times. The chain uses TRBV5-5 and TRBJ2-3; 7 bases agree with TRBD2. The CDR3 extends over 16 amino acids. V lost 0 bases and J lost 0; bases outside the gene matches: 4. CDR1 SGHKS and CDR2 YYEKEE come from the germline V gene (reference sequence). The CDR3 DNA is TGTGCCAGCAGCTTGGGTGGTAGCGGGAGCACAGATACGCAGTATTTT. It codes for CASSLGGSGSTDTQYF.

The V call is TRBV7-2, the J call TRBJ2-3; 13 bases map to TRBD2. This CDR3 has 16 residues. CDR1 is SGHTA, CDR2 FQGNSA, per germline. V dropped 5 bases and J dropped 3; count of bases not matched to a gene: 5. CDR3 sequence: CASSGWTSGSTDTQYF. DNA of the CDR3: TGTGCCAGCAGCGGGTGGACTAGCGGGAGTACAGATACGCAGTATTTT.

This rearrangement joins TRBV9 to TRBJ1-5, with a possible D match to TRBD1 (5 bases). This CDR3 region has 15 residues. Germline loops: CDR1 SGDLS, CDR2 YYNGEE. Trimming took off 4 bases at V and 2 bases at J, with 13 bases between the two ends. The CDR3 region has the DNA TGTGCCAGCAGCCCCCCCGGAGGGGGCAATCAGCCCCAGCATTTT. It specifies CASSPPGGGNQPQHF.

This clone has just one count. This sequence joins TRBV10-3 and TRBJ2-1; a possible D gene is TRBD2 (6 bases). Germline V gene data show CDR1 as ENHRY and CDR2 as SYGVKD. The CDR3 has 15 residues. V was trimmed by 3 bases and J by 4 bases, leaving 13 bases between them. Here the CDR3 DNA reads TGTGCCATCAGTGACCGCCGGGAGCATTACAATGAGCAGTTCTTC. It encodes CAISDRREHYNEQFF.

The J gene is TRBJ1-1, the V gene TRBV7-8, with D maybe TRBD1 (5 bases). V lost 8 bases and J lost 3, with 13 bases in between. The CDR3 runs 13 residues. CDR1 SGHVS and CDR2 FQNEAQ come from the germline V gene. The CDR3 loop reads CASCIDRDTEAFF. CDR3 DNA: TGTGCCAGCTGCATTGACAGAGACACTGAAGCTTTCTTT.

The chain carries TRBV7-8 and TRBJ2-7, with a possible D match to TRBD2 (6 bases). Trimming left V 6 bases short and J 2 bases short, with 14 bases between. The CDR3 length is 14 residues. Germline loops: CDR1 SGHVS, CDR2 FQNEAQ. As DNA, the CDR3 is TGTGCCAGCAGGACCGGGACTTTAACCTACGAGCAGTACTTC. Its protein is CASRTGTLTYEQYF.

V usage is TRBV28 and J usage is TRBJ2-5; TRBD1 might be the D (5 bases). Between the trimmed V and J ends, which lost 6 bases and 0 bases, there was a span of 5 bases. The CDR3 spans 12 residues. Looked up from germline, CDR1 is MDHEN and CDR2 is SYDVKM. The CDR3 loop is CASSRDQETQYF. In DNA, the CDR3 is TGTGCCAGCAGCAGGGACCAAGAGACCCAGTACTTC. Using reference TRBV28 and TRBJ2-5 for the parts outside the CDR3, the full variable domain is DVKVTQSSRYLVKRTGEKVFLECVQDMDHENMFWYRQDPGLGLRLIYFSYDVKMKEKGDIPEGYSVSREKKERFSLILESASTNQTSMYLCASSRDQETQYFGPGTRLLVL.

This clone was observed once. CDR3 in amino acids: CASSDTSGREQFF. The CDR3 DNA reads as TGTGCCAGCAGCGACACTAGCGGGAGAGAGCAGTTCTTC. The rearrangement links TRBV7-9 to TRBJ2-1; 11 bases match TRBD2. This CDR3 is 13 amino acids long. V was clipped by 5 bases and J by 10 bases; unmatched bases: 4. Germline-derived CDR1 and CDR2 are SEHNR and FQNEAQ (reference sequence).

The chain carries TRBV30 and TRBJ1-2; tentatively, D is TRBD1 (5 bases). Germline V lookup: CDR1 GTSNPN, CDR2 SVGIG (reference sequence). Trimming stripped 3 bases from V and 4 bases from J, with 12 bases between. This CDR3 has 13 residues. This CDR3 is CAWRTQAAYGYTF. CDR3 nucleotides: TGTGCCTGGAGGACACAGGCGGCCTATGGCTACACCTTC.

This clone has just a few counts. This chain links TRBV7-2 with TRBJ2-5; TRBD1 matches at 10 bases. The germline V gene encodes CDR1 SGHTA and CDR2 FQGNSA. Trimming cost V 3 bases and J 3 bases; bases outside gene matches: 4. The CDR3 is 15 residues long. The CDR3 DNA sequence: TGTGCCAGCAGCTTTATAGGACAGGGGGAAGAGACCCAGTACTTC. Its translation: CASSFIGQGEETQYF.

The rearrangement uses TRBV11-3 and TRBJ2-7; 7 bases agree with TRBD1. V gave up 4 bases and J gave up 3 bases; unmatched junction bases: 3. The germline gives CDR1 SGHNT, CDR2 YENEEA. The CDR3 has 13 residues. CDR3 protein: CASSSGQSYEQYF. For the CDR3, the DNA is TGTGCCAGCAGCTCGGGACAGAGCTACGAGCAGTACTTC.

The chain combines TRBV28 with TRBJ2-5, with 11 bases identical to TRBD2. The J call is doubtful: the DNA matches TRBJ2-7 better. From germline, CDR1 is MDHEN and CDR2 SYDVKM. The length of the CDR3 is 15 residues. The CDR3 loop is CASSSKTSGSNEQYF. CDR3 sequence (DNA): TGTGCCAGCAGTTCAAAAACTAGCGGGAGTAACGAGCAGTACTTC.

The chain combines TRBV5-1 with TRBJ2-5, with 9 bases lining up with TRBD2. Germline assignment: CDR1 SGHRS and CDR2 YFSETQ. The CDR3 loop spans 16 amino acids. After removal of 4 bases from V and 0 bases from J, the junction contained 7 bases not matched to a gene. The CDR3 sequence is CASSPQTSGNQETQYF. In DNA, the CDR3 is TGCGCCAGCAGCCCGCAGACTAGCGGAAACCAAGAGACCCAGTACTTC.

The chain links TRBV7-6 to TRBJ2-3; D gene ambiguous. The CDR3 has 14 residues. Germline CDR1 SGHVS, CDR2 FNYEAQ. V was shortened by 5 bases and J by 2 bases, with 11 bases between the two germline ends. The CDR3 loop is CASSPLGATDTQYF. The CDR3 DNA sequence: TGTGCCAGCAGCCCTTTGGGCGCCACAGATACGCAGTATTTT. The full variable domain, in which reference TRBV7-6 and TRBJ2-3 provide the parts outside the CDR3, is GAGVSQSPRYKVTKRGQDVALRCDPISGHVSLYWYRQALGQGPEFLTYFNYEAQQDKSGLPNDRFSAERPEGSISTLTIQRTEQRDSAMYRCASSPLGATDTQYFGPGTRLTVL.

The CDR3: CASSLSQGFDPETQYF. The CDR3 DNA follows: TGTGCCAGCAGCTTATCACAGGGATTCGATCCGGAGACCCAGTACTTC. The rearrangement joins TRBV7-2 to TRBJ2-5; a weak D match, TRBD1 (6 bases). Deletions cut 2 bases from V and 5 bases from J, with 18 bases between. There are 16 residues in the CDR3. The germline V gene has CDR1 SGHTA and CDR2 FQGNSA.

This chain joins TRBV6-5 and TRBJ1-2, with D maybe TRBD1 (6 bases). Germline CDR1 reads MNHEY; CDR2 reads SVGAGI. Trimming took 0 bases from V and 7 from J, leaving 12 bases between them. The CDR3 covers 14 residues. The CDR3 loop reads CASSYSYRAFGYTF. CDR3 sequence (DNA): TGTGCCAGCAGTTACTCGTACAGGGCTTTTGGCTACACCTTC.

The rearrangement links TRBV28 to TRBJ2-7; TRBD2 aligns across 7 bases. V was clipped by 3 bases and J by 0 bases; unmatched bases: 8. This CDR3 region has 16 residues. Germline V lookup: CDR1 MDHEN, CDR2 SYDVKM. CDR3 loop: CASSFVWRERSYEQYF. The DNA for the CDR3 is TGTGCCAGCAGTTTTGTCTGGCGGGAGCGCTCCTACGAGCAGTACTTC.

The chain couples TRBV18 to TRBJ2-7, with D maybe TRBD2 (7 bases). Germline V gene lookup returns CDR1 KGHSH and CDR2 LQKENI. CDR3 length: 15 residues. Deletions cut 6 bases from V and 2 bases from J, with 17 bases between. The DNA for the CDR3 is TGTGCCAGCTCGCTCGGGGGGCCTATTACCTACGAGCAGTACTTC. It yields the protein CASSLGGPITYEQYF.

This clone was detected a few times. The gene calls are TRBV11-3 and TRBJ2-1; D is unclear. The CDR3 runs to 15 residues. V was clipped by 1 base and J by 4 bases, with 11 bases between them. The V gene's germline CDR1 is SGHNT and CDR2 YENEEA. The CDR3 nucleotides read TGTGCCAGCAGCTTAGGGGCTGGAAATTACAATGAGCAGTTCTTC. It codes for CASSLGAGNYNEQFF.

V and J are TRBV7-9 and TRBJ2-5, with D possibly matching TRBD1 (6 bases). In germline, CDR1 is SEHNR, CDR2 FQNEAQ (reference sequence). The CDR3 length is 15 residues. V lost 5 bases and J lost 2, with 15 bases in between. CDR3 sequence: CASSTRRGEQETQYF. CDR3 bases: TGTGCCAGCAGCACACGCAGGGGAGAACAAGAGACCCAGTACTTC.

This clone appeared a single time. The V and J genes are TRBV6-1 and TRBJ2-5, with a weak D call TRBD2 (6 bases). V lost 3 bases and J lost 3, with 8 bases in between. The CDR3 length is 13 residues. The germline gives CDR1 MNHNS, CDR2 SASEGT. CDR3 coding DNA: TGTGCCAGCAGTGAGTGGGGGGAAGAGACCCAGTACTTC. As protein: CASSEWGEETQYF.

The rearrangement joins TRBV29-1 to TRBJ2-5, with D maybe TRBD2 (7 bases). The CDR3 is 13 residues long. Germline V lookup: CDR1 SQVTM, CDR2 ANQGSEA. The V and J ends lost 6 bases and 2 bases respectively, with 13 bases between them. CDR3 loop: CSVGGGRQETQYF. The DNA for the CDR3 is TGCAGCGTAGGGGGGGGCCGGCAAGAGACCCAGTACTTC.

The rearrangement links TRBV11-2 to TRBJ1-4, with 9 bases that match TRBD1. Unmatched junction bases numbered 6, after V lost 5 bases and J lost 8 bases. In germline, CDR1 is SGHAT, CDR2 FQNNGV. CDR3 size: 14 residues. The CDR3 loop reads CASSPGTGREKLFF. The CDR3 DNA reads TGTGCCAGCAGCCCCGGGACAGGGAGAGAAAAACTGTTTTTT. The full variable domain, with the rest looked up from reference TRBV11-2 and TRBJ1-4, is EAGVAQSPRYKIIEKRQSVAFWCNPISGHATLYWYQQILGQGPKLLIQFQNNGVVDDSQLPKDRFSAERLKGVDSTLKIQPAKLEDSAVYLCASSPGTGREKLFFGSGTQLSVL.

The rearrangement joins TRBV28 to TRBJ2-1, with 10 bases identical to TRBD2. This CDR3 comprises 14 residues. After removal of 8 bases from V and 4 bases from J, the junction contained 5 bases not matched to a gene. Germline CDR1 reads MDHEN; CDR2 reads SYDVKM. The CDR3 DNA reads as TGTGCCAGCCGCACTAGCGGGAAATACAATGAGCAGTTCTTC. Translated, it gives CASRTSGKYNEQFF.